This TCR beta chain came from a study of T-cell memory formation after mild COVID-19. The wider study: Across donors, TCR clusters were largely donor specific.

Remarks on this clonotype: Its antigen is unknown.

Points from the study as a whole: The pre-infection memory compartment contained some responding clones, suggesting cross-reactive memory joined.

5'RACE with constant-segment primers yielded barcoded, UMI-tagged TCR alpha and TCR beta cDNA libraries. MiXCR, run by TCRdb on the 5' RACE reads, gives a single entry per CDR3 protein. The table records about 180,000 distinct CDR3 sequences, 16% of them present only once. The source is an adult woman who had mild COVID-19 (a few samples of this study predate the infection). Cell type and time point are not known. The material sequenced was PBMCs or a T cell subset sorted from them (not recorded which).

CDR3 DNA: TGTGCCAGCAGTTTACCCCCGAGGGACGAGCAGTACTTC. It encodes CASSLPPRDEQYF. V and J are TRBV28 and TRBJ2-7, with TRBD2 as a possible D gene (5 bases). With 2 bases removed from V and 5 bases from J, the gap between germline ends came to 10 bases. The CDR3 runs 13 residues. Germline values: CDR1 MDHEN, CDR2 SYDVKM.